What follows describes a single TCR beta chain. The record originates from a study of T cells in Graves' hyperthyroidism and ophthalmopathy. Germline values: CDR1 KGHSH, CDR2 LQKENI. V lost 6 bases to trimming and J lost 0 bases, with 21 bases between them. CDR3 size: 18 residues. Template material for amplifying TCR beta CDR3 regions consisted of RNA transcripts. Researchers ran a first-round RT-PCR on the TCR CDR3 using the HTBI primer set. TCRdb re-analysed the multiplex PCR reads in MiXCR, keeping a single row per CDR3 protein. The table lists approximately 330,000 distinct CDR3 sequences, over 15% of them singletons.

This receptor was identified in a woman aged 45-60 years with Graves' hyperthyroidism. Material for sequencing was blood. V and J are TRBV18 and TRBJ1-3; D is ambiguous. CDR3 nucleotides: TGTGCCAGCTCGCCCTCCTCCCTACACATCAGCTCTGGAAACACCATATATTTT. As protein: CASSPSSLHISSGNTIYF.